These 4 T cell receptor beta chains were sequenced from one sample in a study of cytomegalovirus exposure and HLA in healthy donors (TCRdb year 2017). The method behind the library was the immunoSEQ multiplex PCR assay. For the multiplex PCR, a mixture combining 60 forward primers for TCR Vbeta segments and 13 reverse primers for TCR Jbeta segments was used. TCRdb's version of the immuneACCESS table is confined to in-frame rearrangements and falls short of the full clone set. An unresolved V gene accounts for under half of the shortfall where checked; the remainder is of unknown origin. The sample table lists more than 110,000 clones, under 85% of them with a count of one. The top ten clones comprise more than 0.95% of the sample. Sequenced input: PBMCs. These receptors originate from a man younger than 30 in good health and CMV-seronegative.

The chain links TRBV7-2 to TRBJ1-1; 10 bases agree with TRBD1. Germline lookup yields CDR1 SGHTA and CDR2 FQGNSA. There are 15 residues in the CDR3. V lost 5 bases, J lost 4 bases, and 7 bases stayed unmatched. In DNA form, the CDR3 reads TGTGCCAGCAGCCCACCGGGACAGGGGAGCACTGAAGCTTTCTTT. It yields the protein CASSPPGQGSTEAFF.

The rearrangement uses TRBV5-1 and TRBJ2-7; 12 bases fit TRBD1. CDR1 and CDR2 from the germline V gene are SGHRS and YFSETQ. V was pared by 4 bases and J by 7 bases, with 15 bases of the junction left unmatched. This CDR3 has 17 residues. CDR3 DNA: TGCGCCAGCAGCCCGGGGACAGGGGGCGGATACTCGGAAGAGCAGTACTTC. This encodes CASSPGTGGGYSEEQYF.

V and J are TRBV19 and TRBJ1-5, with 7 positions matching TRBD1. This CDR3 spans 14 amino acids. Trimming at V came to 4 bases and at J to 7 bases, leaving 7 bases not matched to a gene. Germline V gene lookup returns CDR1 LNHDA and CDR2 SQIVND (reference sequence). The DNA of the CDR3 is TGTGCCAGTAGTACACACAGGGGAAGCCAGCCCCAGCATTTT. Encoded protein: CASSTHRGSQPQHF.

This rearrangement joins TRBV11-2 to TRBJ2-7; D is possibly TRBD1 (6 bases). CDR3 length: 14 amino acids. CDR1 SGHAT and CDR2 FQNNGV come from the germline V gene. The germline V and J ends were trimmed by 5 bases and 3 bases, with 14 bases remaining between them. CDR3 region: CASSDDRSNYEQYF. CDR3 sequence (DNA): TGTGCCAGCAGCGATGACAGGAGCAACTACGAGCAGTACTTC.